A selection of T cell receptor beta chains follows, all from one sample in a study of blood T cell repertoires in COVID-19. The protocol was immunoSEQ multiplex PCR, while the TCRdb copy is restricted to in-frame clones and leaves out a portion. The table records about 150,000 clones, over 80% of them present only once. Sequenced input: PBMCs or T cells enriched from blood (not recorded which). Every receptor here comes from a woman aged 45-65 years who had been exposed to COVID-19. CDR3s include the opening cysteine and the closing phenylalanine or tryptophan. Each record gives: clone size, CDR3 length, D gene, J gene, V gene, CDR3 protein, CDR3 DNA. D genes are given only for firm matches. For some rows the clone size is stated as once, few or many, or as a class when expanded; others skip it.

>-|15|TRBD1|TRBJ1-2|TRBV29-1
CSVAGQGGINYGYTF
TGCAGCGTTGCGGGGCAGGGGGGCATTAACTATGGCTACACCTTC
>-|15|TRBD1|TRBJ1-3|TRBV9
CASSVDATGGNTIYF
TGTGCCAGCAGCGTAGATGCGACAGGGGGAAACACCATATATTTT
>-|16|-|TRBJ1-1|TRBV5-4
CASRVDSPSMNTEAFF
TGTGCCAGCAGGGTTGACAGTCCATCCATGAACACTGAAGCTTTCTTT
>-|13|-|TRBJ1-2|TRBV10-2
CASTNDIIYGYTF
TGCGCCAGCACTAACGACATCATCTATGGCTACACCTTC
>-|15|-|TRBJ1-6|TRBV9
CASSFRDNDNSPLHF
TGTGCCAGCAGCTTCCGGGACAATGACAATTCACCCCTCCACTTT
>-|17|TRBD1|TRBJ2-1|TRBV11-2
CASRYSTGVTTGNEQFF
TGTGCCAGCAGATATTCGACAGGGGTCACTACGGGGAATGAGCAGTTCTTC
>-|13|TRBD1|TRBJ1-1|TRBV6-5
CATAQGTNTEAFF
TGTGCCACCGCACAGGGGACGAACACTGAAGCTTTCTTT
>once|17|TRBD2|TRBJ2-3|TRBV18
CASSPLAGGGPTDTQYF
TGTGCCAGCTCACCACTGGCGGGAGGGGGTCCGACAGATACGCAGTATTTT
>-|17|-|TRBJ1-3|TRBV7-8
CASSSRQALSSGNTIYF
TGTGCCAGCAGCTCACGACAAGCTCTCTCCTCTGGAAACACCATATATTTT
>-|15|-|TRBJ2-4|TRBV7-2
CASSLTPRSKNIQYF
TGTGCCAGCAGCCTTACACCCCGGAGCAAAAACATTCAGTACTTC
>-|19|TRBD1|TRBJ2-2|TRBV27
CASSSSNRDRGRRSGELFF
TGTGCCAGCAGTTCATCAAACCGGGACAGGGGGCGCAGGTCCGGGGAGCTGTTTTTT
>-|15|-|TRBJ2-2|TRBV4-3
CASSQGSANTGELFF
TGCGCCAGCAGCCAAGGTTCGGCGAACACCGGGGAGCTGTTTTTT
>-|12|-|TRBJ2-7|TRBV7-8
CASSLVRGQPYF
TGTGCCAGCAGCTTAGTTCGAGGACAGCCGTACTTC
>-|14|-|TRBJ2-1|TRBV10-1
CASRGRLEPNEQFF
TGCGCCAGCCGGGGGAGACTAGAGCCTAATGAGCAGTTCTTC
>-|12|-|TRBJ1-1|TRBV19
CASSIDGDEAFF
TGTGCCAGTAGTATAGACGGAGATGAAGCTTTCTTT
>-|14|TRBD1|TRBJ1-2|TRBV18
CASSDRDSSLGYTF
TGTGCCAGCTCGGACCGGGACAGTAGTCTTGGCTACACCTTC
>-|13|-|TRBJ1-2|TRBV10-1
CASSEGTTYGYTF
TGCGCCAGCAGTGAGGGGACAACCTATGGCTACACCTTC
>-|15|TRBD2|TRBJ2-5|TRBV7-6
CASSSTSGLAETQYF
TGTGCCAGCAGCTCGACTAGCGGGTTAGCAGAGACCCAGTACTTC
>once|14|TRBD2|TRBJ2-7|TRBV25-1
CASSRSGSSYEQYF
TGTGCCAGCAGTCGTAGCGGGAGCTCCTACGAGCAGTACTTC
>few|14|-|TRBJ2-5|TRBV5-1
CASSLEGAPETQYF
TGCGCCAGCAGCTTAGAAGGGGCCCCAGAGACCCAGTACTTC
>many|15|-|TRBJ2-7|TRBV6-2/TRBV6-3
CASSYEQASSYEQYF
TGTGCCAGCAGTTACGAACAGGCCAGCTCCTACGAGCAGTACTTC
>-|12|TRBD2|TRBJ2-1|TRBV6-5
CASSYSGGGQFF
TGTGCCAGCAGTTATAGCGGGGGGGGGCAGTTCTTC
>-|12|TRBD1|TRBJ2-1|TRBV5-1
CASSPRQGAQFF
TGCGCCAGCAGCCCGCGACAGGGGGCCCAGTTCTTC
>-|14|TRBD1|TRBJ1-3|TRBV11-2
CASSSRQGGNTIYF
TGTGCCAGCAGCTCCCGACAGGGTGGAAACACCATATATTTT
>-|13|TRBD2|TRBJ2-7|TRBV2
CASSRTSVYEQYF
TGTGCCAGCAGTCGAACTAGCGTCTACGAGCAGTACTTC
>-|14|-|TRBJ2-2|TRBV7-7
CASSSVMYTGELFF
TGTGCTAGCAGCTCAGTTATGTACACCGGGGAGCTGTTTTTT
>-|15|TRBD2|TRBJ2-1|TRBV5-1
CASSRTSGPYNEQFF
TGCGCCAGCAGCCGGACTAGCGGGCCCTACAATGAGCAGTTCTTC
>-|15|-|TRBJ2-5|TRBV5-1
CASSLAGTHQETQYF
TGCGCCAGCAGCCTGGCGGGGACACACCAAGAGACCCAGTACTTC
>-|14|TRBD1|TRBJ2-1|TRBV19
CASVGQRNYNEQFF
TGTGCCAGCGTGGGACAGAGAAATTACAATGAGCAGTTCTTC
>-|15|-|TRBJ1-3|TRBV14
CASSHRAGTGNTIYF
TGTGCCAGCAGCCACCGTGCGGGAACTGGAAACACCATATATTTT
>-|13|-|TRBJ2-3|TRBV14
CASSQDPRDTQYF
TGTGCCAGCAGCCAAGACCCGAGAGATACGCAGTATTTT
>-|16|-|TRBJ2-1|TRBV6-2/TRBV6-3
CASSYSAGANPNEQFF
TGTGCCAGCAGTTACTCGGCGGGGGCGAACCCCAATGAGCAGTTCTTC
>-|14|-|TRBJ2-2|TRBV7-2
CASSQGAASGELFF
TGTGCCAGCAGCCAAGGGGCAGCAAGCGGGGAGCTGTTTTTT
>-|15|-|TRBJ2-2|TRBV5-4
CASSLGQGNTGELFF
TGTGCCAGCAGCTTAGGTCAGGGGAACACCGGGGAGCTGTTTTTT
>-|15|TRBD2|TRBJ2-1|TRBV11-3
CASSLGTKQDNEQFF
TGTGCCAGCAGCCTAGGGACTAAACAGGACAATGAGCAGTTCTTC
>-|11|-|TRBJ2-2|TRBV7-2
CASKGAGELFF
TGTGCCAGCAAGGGGGCCGGGGAGCTGTTTTTT